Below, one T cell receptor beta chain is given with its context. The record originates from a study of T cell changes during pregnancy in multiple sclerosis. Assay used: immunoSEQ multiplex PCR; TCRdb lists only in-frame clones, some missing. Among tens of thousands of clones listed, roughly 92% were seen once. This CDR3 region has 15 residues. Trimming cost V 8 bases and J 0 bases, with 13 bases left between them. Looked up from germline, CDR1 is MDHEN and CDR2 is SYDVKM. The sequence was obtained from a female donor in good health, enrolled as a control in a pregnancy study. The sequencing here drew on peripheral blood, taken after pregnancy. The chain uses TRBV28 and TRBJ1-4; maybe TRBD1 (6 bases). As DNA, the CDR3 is TGTGCCAGCGTGTGGGGGGGCCCAACTAATGAAAAACTGTTTTTT. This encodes CASVWGGPTNEKLFF.